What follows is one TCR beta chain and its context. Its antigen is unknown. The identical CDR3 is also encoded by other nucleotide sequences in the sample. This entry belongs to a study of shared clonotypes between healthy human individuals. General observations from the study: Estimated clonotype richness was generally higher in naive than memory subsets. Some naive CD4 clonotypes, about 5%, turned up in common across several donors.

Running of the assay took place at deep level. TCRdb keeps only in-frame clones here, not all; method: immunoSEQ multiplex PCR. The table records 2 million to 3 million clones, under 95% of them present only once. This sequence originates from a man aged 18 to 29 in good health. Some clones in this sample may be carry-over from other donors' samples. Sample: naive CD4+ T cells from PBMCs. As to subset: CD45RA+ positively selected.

The CDR3 nucleotides read TGTGCCAGCAGCCCGGACAGTAACTATGGCTACACCTTC. This encodes CASSPDSNYGYTF. The chain links TRBV7-9 to TRBJ1-2, with D maybe TRBD1 (6 bases). V was shortened by 5 bases and J by 1 base, with 8 bases between the two germline ends. This CDR3 contains 13 residues. Germline V gene lookup returns CDR1 SEHNR and CDR2 FQNEAQ (reference sequence).